These T cell receptor beta chains were read from a single sample in a study of response to subunit inactivated influenza vaccine. TCRdb ran MiXCR on the RT-PCR reads and lists one entry per CDR3 protein. The table records 710,000 or so distinct CDR3 sequences, about 15% of them present only once. Sequenced material: PBMCs from blood, taken about 13 days after vaccination. Receptor source: a man in his fifties who received an inactivated influenza vaccine. Both conserved end residues are trimmed from each CDR3.

j_gene: TRBJ2-1
v_gene: TRBV20-1
CDR3aa: SASVGGRDNNEQF

j_gene: TRBJ2-1
v_gene: TRBV12-3/TRBV12-4
CDR3aa: ATNWGGYNEQF

j_gene: TRBJ1-2
v_gene: TRBV20-1
CDR3aa: SALSTTNYGYT

j_gene: TRBJ1-1
v_gene: TRBV7-3
CDR3aa: ASSLGEVQEAF

j_gene: TRBJ2-3
v_gene: TRBV2
CDR3aa: ASSDPLAFETDTQY

j_gene: TRBJ1-5
v_gene: TRBV7-8
CDR3aa: ASSLSSGARQPQH

j_gene: TRBJ1-2
v_gene: TRBV29-1
CDR3aa: SVGRDGYGYT

j_gene: TRBJ2-1
v_gene: TRBV6-6
CDR3aa: ASSPNSNNEQF

j_gene: TRBJ1-2
v_gene: TRBV2
CDR3aa: ASSGSGACGYT

j_gene: TRBJ2-7
v_gene: TRBV28
CDR3aa: ASSPFLAGYEQY

j_gene: TRBJ2-1
v_gene: TRBV6-4
CDR3aa: ASSPTSGEWNEQF

j_gene: TRBJ2-1
v_gene: TRBV7-2
CDR3aa: ASSLVGTSSYNEQF

j_gene: TRBJ2-1
v_gene: TRBV4-1
CDR3aa: ASSPSGSHPEGEQF

j_gene: TRBJ2-2
v_gene: TRBV28
CDR3aa: ASSGSAPNTGELF

j_gene: TRBJ1-5
v_gene: TRBV12-3/TRBV12-4
CDR3aa: ASSFEPFQPQH

j_gene: TRBJ2-3
v_gene: TRBV4-2
CDR3aa: ASSDSTGAGDTQY

j_gene: TRBJ1-6
v_gene: TRBV10-3
CDR3aa: ASKTGDNSPLH

j_gene: TRBJ2-2
v_gene: TRBV11-2
CDR3aa: ASSLEFRNTGELF

j_gene: TRBJ2-5
v_gene: TRBV11-1
CDR3aa: ASSLASGASGSQETQY

j_gene: TRBJ2-3
v_gene: TRBV4-1
CDR3aa: ASRELAFTDTQY

j_gene: TRBJ2-7
v_gene: TRBV11-3
CDR3aa: ASSQGARYEQY

j_gene: TRBJ1-2
v_gene: TRBV11-2
CDR3aa: ASSSTGLYGYT

j_gene: TRBJ2-3
v_gene: TRBV12-3/TRBV12-4
CDR3aa: ASSLGAFLSTDTQY

j_gene: TRBJ1-1
v_gene: TRBV5-1
CDR3aa: ASSLVTGGTEAF

j_gene: TRBJ2-3
v_gene: TRBV6-2/TRBV6-3
CDR3aa: ASSYAAGGRTDTQY

j_gene: TRBJ2-1
v_gene: TRBV7-2
CDR3aa: ASSLMRTNNEQF

j_gene: TRBJ2-2
v_gene: TRBV5-1
CDR3aa: ASTPIGVSTGELF

j_gene: TRBJ1-1
v_gene: TRBV12-3/TRBV12-4
CDR3aa: ASSPADRKSEAF

j_gene: TRBJ2-6
v_gene: TRBV11-1
CDR3aa: ASSSSVSGNSGANVLT

j_gene: TRBJ2-1
v_gene: TRBV20-1
CDR3aa: SARMGSGTSSYNEQF

j_gene: TRBJ2-5
v_gene: TRBV10-3
CDR3aa: AISKQGSETQY

j_gene: TRBJ1-1
v_gene: TRBV6-5
CDR3aa: ASSMTGLAF

j_gene: TRBJ2-3
v_gene: TRBV20-1
CDR3aa: SARLDLDWPTESTDTQY

j_gene: TRBJ2-5
v_gene: TRBV7-2
CDR3aa: ASSFPLGGRSETQY

j_gene: TRBJ2-1
v_gene: TRBV3-1
CDR3aa: ASSQEGGLAGGPSEQF

j_gene: TRBJ2-5
v_gene: TRBV12-3/TRBV12-4
CDR3aa: ASSQGQFSYQETQY

j_gene: TRBJ2-4
v_gene: TRBV9
CDR3aa: ASSVGLAAKNIQY

j_gene: TRBJ1-5
v_gene: TRBV27
CDR3aa: ASSFIGQPQH

j_gene: TRBJ2-3
v_gene: TRBV7-2
CDR3aa: ASSSRVSVMGTDTQY

j_gene: TRBJ1-1
v_gene: TRBV5-1
CDR3aa: ASSLEAGTMNTEAF

j_gene: TRBJ2-7
v_gene: TRBV10-3
CDR3aa: AIRWDTLSEQY

j_gene: TRBJ2-1
v_gene: TRBV5-5
CDR3aa: ASSSDSRDRGNEQF

j_gene: TRBJ2-2
v_gene: TRBV7-2
CDR3aa: ASSFTSGRAAGELF

j_gene: TRBJ2-2
v_gene: TRBV7-6
CDR3aa: ASSWDAGTGDRNTGELF

j_gene: TRBJ2-1
v_gene: TRBV5-4
CDR3aa: ASSLASTYYNEQF

j_gene: TRBJ2-3
v_gene: TRBV3-1
CDR3aa: ASSLGTSGTSTDTQY

j_gene: TRBJ2-4
v_gene: TRBV6-5
CDR3aa: ASGEVENIQY

j_gene: TRBJ1-4
v_gene: TRBV6-5
CDR3aa: ASSYRDKDFEKLF

j_gene: TRBJ2-3
v_gene: TRBV7-2
CDR3aa: ASSLLGGSSTDTQY

j_gene: TRBJ2-7
v_gene: TRBV7-2
CDR3aa: ASSARLAGGKYEQY

j_gene: TRBJ2-3
v_gene: TRBV28
CDR3aa: ATALAAGGDTQY

j_gene: TRBJ2-1
v_gene: TRBV7-2
CDR3aa: ASSSAALLSYNEQF

j_gene: TRBJ2-5
v_gene: TRBV12-3/TRBV12-4
CDR3aa: ASSSTRGGYETQY